These T cell receptor beta chains were read from a single sample in a study of T-cell reconstitution after alpha-beta-depleted transplantation in children. TCRdb re-called the PCR reads with MiXCR, one entry per CDR3 protein. The sample records some 600,000 distinct CDR3 sequences, about 15% being singletons. The sample consisted of PBMCs from the stem cell graft donor, taken from the stem cell graft. The receptors shown here come from a human donor who donated a stem cell graft to a child with acute myeloid leukemia. Each CDR3 is given with its conserved first and last residue. D genes are given only for firm matches. A clone size is listed for some rows: how often the clone was seen (once, few, many), or a class if it is expanded.

J,size,V,D,CDR3,DNA
TRBJ1-6,many,TRBV27,TRBD1,CAIGTGGSPLHF,TGTGCCATCGGGACAGGGGGCTCACCCCTCCACTTT
TRBJ1-2,few,TRBV7-2,TRBD1,CASSLWDSINYGYTF,TGTGCCAGCAGCTTATGGGACAGCATTAACTATGGCTACACCTTC
TRBJ2-6,many,TRBV20-1,.,CSASPGSLSGANVLTF,TGCAGTGCTAGTCCAGGCTCCTTGTCTGGGGCCAACGTCCTGACTTTC
TRBJ2-3,few,TRBV5-1,.,CASSPTSTSTDTQYF,TGCGCCAGCAGTCCTACCTCCACTAGCACAGATACGCAGTATTTT
TRBJ2-3,many,TRBV20-1,.,CSASAGITDTQYF,TGCAGTGCTTCCGCAGGGATCACAGATACGCAGTATTTT
TRBJ2-1,.,TRBV24-1,.,CATSDPLDSRSYNEQFF,TGTGCCACCAGTGATCCCTTGGACAGTCGCTCCTACAATGAGCAGTTCTTC
TRBJ1-5,once,TRBV5-4,.,CASSLDRVSQPQHF,TGTGCCAGCAGCTTGGACAGGGTCAGTCAGCCCCAGCATTTT
TRBJ2-7,few,TRBV25-1,TRBD1,CASSEWGQGDEQYF,TGTGCCAGCAGTGAATGGGGACAGGGCGACGAGCAGTACTTC
TRBJ1-5,.,TRBV9,.,CASGVVDEVNQPQHF,TGTGCCAGCGGCGTAGTAGATGAGGTCAATCAGCCCCAGCATTTT
TRBJ2-1,.,TRBV20-1,TRBD2,CSAFPGLAGGPFVEQFF,TGCAGTGCTTTTCCGGGACTAGCGGGGGGGCCTTTTGTTGAGCAGTTCTTC
TRBJ2-1,many,TRBV15,.,CATRSTFAYNEQFF,TGTGCCACCCGCTCGACCTTCGCCTACAATGAGCAGTTCTTC
TRBJ1-2,few,TRBV15,.,CATSSPTVVDGYTF,TGTGCCACCAGCAGCCCAACAGTTGTGGATGGCTACACCTTC